This entry lists 20 T cell receptor beta chains sequenced from one sample in a study of shared T cell receptors in the human thymus. TCRdb's table, derived via immunoSEQ multiplex PCR, lists solely in-frame clones and lacks some. This repertoire shows about 710,000 clones, roughly 86% found once; its top ten account for 0.0094%. This same sample was also part of a study on human thymus T cells.

Input material: thymocytes. These receptors all come from a boy under two years old with a congenital heart defect.

The CDR3 DNA reads TGTGCCATCAGTGAGCCGAGGCCTCCGCCCTACAATGAGCAGTTCTTC. Translating it yields CAISEPRPPPYNEQFF. The V call is TRBV10-3, the J call TRBJ2-1, with D uncertain. Germline V lookup: CDR1 ENHRY, CDR2 SYGVKD. Trimming removed 2 bases from V and 2 bases from J, with 13 bases in between. This CDR3 comprises 16 residues.

This chain links TRBV7-2 with TRBJ1-2; D call uncertain. Trimming removed 4 bases at V and 1 base at J, with 19 bases between. Germline V gene data show CDR1 as SGHTA and CDR2 as FQGNSA. This CDR3 is built from 17 residues. As DNA, the CDR3 is TGTGCCAGCAGCTCATCCTCAATTCCAGTCCATAACTATGGCTACACCTTC. This encodes CASSSSSIPVHNYGYTF. The whole variable domain, filled in from reference TRBV7-2 and TRBJ1-2, reads GAGVSQSPSNKVTEKGKDVELRCDPISGHTALYWYRQSLGQGLEFLIYFQGNSAPDKSGLPSDRFSAERTGGSVSTLTIQRTQQEDSAVYLCASSSSSIPVHNYGYTFGSGTRLTVV.

The chain carries TRBV4-1 and TRBJ2-7; tentatively, D is TRBD2 (6 bases). V was pared by 2 bases and J by 2 bases, with 10 bases between. Germline lookup yields CDR1 MGHRA and CDR2 YSYEKL. This CDR3 spans 14 amino acids. CDR3 nucleotide sequence: TGCGCCAGCAGCCAACCGGAGGGCCCCTACGAGCAGTACTTC. It encodes CASSQPEGPYEQYF.

This clone was counted a single time. The V and J genes are TRBV9 and TRBJ2-1; 9 bases align to TRBD2. CDR3 length: 18 amino acids. The V segment lost 0 bases and the J segment 4 bases; nucleotides outside the gene matches: 11. Germline V lookup: CDR1 SGDLS, CDR2 YYNGEE. The CDR3: CASSVVDSGSVGYNEQFF. In DNA form, the CDR3 reads TGTGCCAGCAGCGTAGTTGATAGCGGGAGTGTAGGATACAATGAGCAGTTCTTC. Supplemented by reference TRBV9 and TRBJ2-1, the full variable domain reads DSGVTQTPKHLITATGQRVTLRCSPRSGDLSVYWYQQSLDQGLQFLIQYYNGEERAKGNILERFSAQQFPDLHSELNLSSLELGDSALYFCASSVVDSGSVGYNEQFFGPGTRLTVL.

J is TRBJ2-7 and V is TRBV28; TRBD1 matches 9 bases. Looked up from germline, CDR1 is MDHEN and CDR2 is SYDVKM. V trimming: 5 bases; J trimming: 4 bases; junction bases outside the gene matches: 6. The CDR3 contains 14 residues. The DNA for the CDR3 is TGTGCCAGCAGTGAACAGGGGGCGGGTTACGAGCAGTACTTC. Residues: CASSEQGAGYEQYF.

This sequence joins TRBV11-2 and TRBJ2-7; unclear D gene. The CDR3 spans 12 residues. The ends were cut back, 2 bases at V and 3 bases at J, with 5 bases in the middle. From germline, CDR1 is SGHAT and CDR2 FQNNGV. The CDR3 sequence: CASSLHSYEQYF. The CDR3 DNA sequence: TGTGCCAGCAGCTTACACAGCTACGAGCAGTACTTC.

This rearrangement joins TRBV30 to TRBJ2-1, with D uncertain. This CDR3 comprises 14 residues. The germline V gene encodes CDR1 GTSNPN and CDR2 SVGIG (reference sequence). V was clipped by 3 bases and J by 4 bases, with 13 bases between them. CDR3 DNA: TGTGCCTGGAGGGCCGCGGATGCATACAATGAGCAGTTCTTC. Its translation: CAWRAADAYNEQFF.

V is TRBV25-1 and J is TRBJ2-6; D gene uncertain. The V end was cut by 3 bases, the J end by 2 bases, with 8 bases between. From germline, CDR1 is MGHDK and CDR2 SYGVNS. The CDR3 spans 15 residues. The CDR3 protein is CASSDQVAGANVLTF. The CDR3 coding sequence is TGTGCCAGCAGTGATCAGGTGGCTGGGGCCAACGTCCTGACTTTC.

The chain combines TRBV6-1 with TRBJ1-5, with TRBD1 matching 9 bases. With 6 bases clipped from V and 6 bases from J, the junction kept 6 bases outside the gene matches. Germline loops: CDR1 MNHNS, CDR2 SASEGT. CDR3 length: 14 residues. CDR3 sequence: CASRLRQGGQPQHF. As DNA, the CDR3 is TGTGCCAGCAGATTAAGACAGGGGGGTCAGCCCCAGCATTTT.

The chain links TRBV5-8 to TRBJ2-3; TRBD2 matches 10 bases. The germline CDR1 and CDR2 sequences are SGHTS and YDEGEE. V lost 2 bases and J lost 2; bases outside the gene matches: 5. The CDR3 spans 16 residues. The CDR3 bases are TGTGCCAGCAGCTTTAGCGGGGGGTGGGCCACAGATACGCAGTATTTT. Amino acid sequence: CASSFSGGWATDTQYF.

This clone has a single count. V is TRBV14 and J is TRBJ2-4, with TRBD2 as a possible D gene (7 bases). The CDR3 is 12 residues long. Germline CDR1 and CDR2: SGHDN and FVKESK. With 1 base removed from V and 12 bases from J, the gap between germline ends came to 10 bases. CDR3: CASSQGEGGQYF. The CDR3 DNA follows: TGTGCCAGCAGCCAAGGGGAGGGGGGTCAGTACTTC.

In nucleotides, the CDR3 is TGTGCCAGCAGTACCGACAGGGCAGGAGGTTCCGGGGAGCTGTTTTTT. Translation gives CASSTDRAGGSGELFF. This rearrangement joins TRBV6-6 to TRBJ2-2; 7 positions match TRBD1. The V gene's germline CDR1 is MNHNY and CDR2 SVGAGI (reference sequence). The trim removed 5 bases at V and 6 bases at J, leaving 12 bases unmatched. This CDR3 has 16 amino acids.

This chain uses TRBV27 with TRBJ2-7, with a weak D call TRBD2 (6 bases). V shed 9 bases and J shed 0 bases, with 12 bases lying between them. CDR1 is MNHEY and CDR2 is SMNVEV in the germline V gene (reference sequence). The CDR3 covers 13 residues. The CDR3 here is CARGLSGSYEQYF. The CDR3 bases are TGTGCCAGGGGACTTTCGGGCTCCTACGAGCAGTACTTC.

This clone appeared once. V usage is TRBV19 and J usage is TRBJ2-3, with a weak D call TRBD1 (6 bases). Germline CDR1 is LNHDA and CDR2 is SQIVND (reference sequence). CDR3 length equals 14 residues. Trimming removed 5 bases at V and 13 bases at J, with 22 bases between. CDR3 loop: CASSSREGVPLEYF. Written as DNA, the CDR3 is TGTGCCAGTAGTTCCCGTGAGGGGGTCCCGTTGGAGTATTTT.

The chain is built from TRBV28 and TRBJ1-1; 9 bases match TRBD1. CDR1 MDHEN and CDR2 SYDVKM come from the germline V gene. The J segment lost 3 bases and the V segment lost 6 bases, leaving 5 bases of the junction unmatched. The CDR3 covers 14 residues. The chain's CDR3 is CASRDRDRDTEAFF. CDR3 coding DNA: TGTGCCAGCAGGGACCGGGACAGGGACACTGAAGCTTTCTTT.

The chain recombines TRBV2 with TRBJ2-2, with 14 bases fitting TRBD2. The J segment lost 1 base and the V segment lost 4 bases, leaving 5 bases of the junction unmatched. CDR1 and CDR2 (germline): SNHLY, FYNNEI. This CDR3 comprises 18 residues. CDR3 amino acids: CASSGGTSGSENTGELFF. The CDR3 DNA reads as TGTGCCAGCAGTGGCGGGACTAGCGGGAGTGAGAACACCGGGGAGCTGTTTTTT.

This rearrangement joins TRBV4-3 to TRBJ2-3; D possibly corresponds to TRBD2 (5 bases). CDR1 and CDR2 from the germline V gene are LGHNA and YSLEER. V was cut by 4 bases and J by 6 bases, with 14 bases left in between. The CDR3 is made up of 14 amino acids. The CDR3 here is CASSPLIRGDTQYF. In nucleotides, the CDR3 is TGCGCCAGCAGCCCTCTTATCCGAGGGGATACGCAGTATTTT.

In this sample, this clone turned up a few times. V is TRBV7-9 and J is TRBJ2-7; D may be TRBD2 (5 bases). Germline CDR1 SEHNR, CDR2 FQNEAQ (reference sequence). This CDR3 contains 11 residues. Trimming pared 5 bases from V and 7 bases from J, leaving 9 bases between. The CDR3 region is CASSVEGEQYF. The DNA for the CDR3 is TGTGCCAGCAGCGTTGAGGGTGAGCAGTACTTC.

This clone turned up a few times. The rearrangement joins TRBV6-1 to TRBJ1-6; D is unresolved. The V and J ends lost 6 bases and 8 bases respectively, with 8 bases between them. Germline V gene lookup returns CDR1 MNHNS and CDR2 SASEGT. The CDR3 has 12 residues. CDR3 nucleotides: TGTGCCAGCAGGGCTTATCATTCACCCCTCCACTTT. Translating gives CASRAYHSPLHF.

The chain combines TRBV2 with TRBJ2-1; TRBD1 aligns across 7 bases. The CDR3 has 14 amino acids. Per germline, CDR1 SNHLY and CDR2 FYNNEI. V was clipped by 5 bases and J by 8 bases; unmatched bases: 9. CDR3 nucleotide sequence: TGTGCCAGCAGTCCGACAGGGCCTAGGGATGAGCAGTTCTTC. Protein sequence: CASSPTGPRDEQFF.